The present entry profiles one T cell receptor (beta chain) with its context. Its antigen is unidentified. Expressed TCRB transcripts were sequenced because the isolated RNA had all been reverse transcribed beforehand. The table came from immunoSEQ multiplex PCR; TCRdb's copy has only in-frame clones and leaves some out. The profile shows roughly 170,000 clones, about 13% of them singletons. The source of the sample is a study of beta chain features in type 1 diabetes. Study-level background: Sorted cells examined across all samples numbered 107,917,701. Study-wide points: There was a moderate but significant shortening of TCRB CDR3s in all four CD4+ subsets of Type 1 diabetes patients.

CDR1 is SGHRS and CDR2 is YFSETQ in the germline V gene. V was clipped by 0 bases and J by 6 bases; unmatched bases: 9. CDR3 size: 16 residues. Naive, central memory, regulatory and stem cell-like memory cells within the CD4+ compartment were sorted using CD45RO/CCR7/CD25/CD127/CD95/CD27. What was sequenced was central memory CD4+ T cells from blood. The clonotype comes from a woman between 18 and 29 years old in good health. The chain combines TRBV5-1 with TRBJ2-7; TRBD2 agrees at 10 bases. Here the CDR3 DNA reads TGCGCCAGCAGCTTGGAGACTAGCGGGTCCCTCTCCGAGCAGTACTTC. Translation: CASSLETSGSLSEQYF.